Shown below are 32 T cell receptor beta chains from a single sample sequenced in a study of T cells in Graves' hyperthyroidism and ophthalmopathy. Researchers amplified the TCR beta CDR3 regions from RNA transcripts. HTBI primers were employed in a first-round RT-PCR of the TCR CDR3. Each CDR3 protein is one row after TCRdb ran MiXCR on the multiplex PCR reads. Of some 700,000 distinct CDR3 sequences in the sample, approximately 15% were seen once. The sample taken for sequencing was blood. The source of these receptors is a man aged 45-60 years with Graves' hyperthyroidism.

The sample holds many counts of this clonotype. V gene TRBV27 combines with J gene TRBJ2-3, with D tentatively TRBD2 (6 bases). V lost 3 bases and J lost 4, with 11 bases in between. The CDR3 extends over 14 amino acids. Germline assignment: CDR1 MNHEY and CDR2 SMNVEV (reference sequence). CDR3 amino acids: CASSFLPSADTQYF. DNA for the CDR3: TGTGCCAGCAGTTTCCTCCCTAGCGCAGATACGCAGTATTTT.

This sequence joins TRBV6-2 or TRBV6-3 and TRBJ2-7, with 8 bases aligning to TRBD1. Germline V gives CDR1 MNHEY, CDR2 SVGEGT. Trimming removed 2 bases from V and 0 bases from J; junction bases left unmatched: 9. The CDR3 extends over 17 amino acids. The CDR3 DNA follows: TGTGCCAGCAGTTACCCCTCACAGGGGGGAAGCTCCTACGAGCAGTACTTC. Residues: CASSYPSQGGSSYEQYF.

Many counts were recorded for this clonotype. The gene calls are TRBV24-1 and TRBJ2-2; D is undetermined. Germline CDR1 is KGHDR and CDR2 is SFDVKD. V lost 4 bases and J lost 0, with 5 bases in between. The CDR3 consists of 14 residues. CDR3 in amino acids: CATSDIANTGELFF. The DNA for the CDR3 is TGTGCCACCAGTGACATTGCGAACACCGGGGAGCTGTTTTTT.

Ten or more counts support this clonotype. The chain has TRBV28 and TRBJ2-7; 10 nucleotides agree with TRBD2. The CDR3 consists of 16 residues. The ends lost 5 bases at V and 2 bases at J; junction bases unmatched: 9. Germline V gives CDR1 MDHEN, CDR2 SYDVKM. The CDR3: CASSPPLAGRPYEQYF. CDR3 in DNA: TGTGCCAGCAGTCCACCACTAGCGGGAAGACCCTACGAGCAGTACTTC.

This clonotype came up a few times. The chain links TRBV7-9 to TRBJ2-1; 14 bases match TRBD2. The germline V gene encodes CDR1 SEHNR and CDR2 FQNEAQ (reference sequence). Germline trimming cut 5 bases from V and 7 bases from J; bases unmatched to any gene: 22. This CDR3 region has 21 residues. CDR3 sequence reads: CASSLNLLTSGRAKLRNEQFF. CDR3 nucleotide sequence: TGTGCCAGCAGCCTAAACCTCTTGACTAGCGGGAGGGCCAAATTGAGGAATGAGCAGTTCTTC.

This clonotype has just a few counts. This chain joins TRBV7-3 and TRBJ2-1, with D uncertain. Trimming stripped 0 bases from V and 5 bases from J, with 5 bases between. Per germline, CDR1 SGHTA and CDR2 FQGTGA. The CDR3 loop spans 13 amino acids. The CDR3: CASSLTRNNEQFF. CDR3 in DNA: TGTGCCAGCAGCTTAACCAGGAACAATGAGCAGTTCTTC.

The gene calls are TRBV4-2 and TRBJ2-7, with a possible D match to TRBD2 (6 bases). This CDR3 contains 15 residues. V lost 1 base and J 6 bases, leaving 16 bases between the germline ends. Germline CDR1 and CDR2: LGHNA and YNFKEQ. The DNA for the CDR3 is TGTGCCAGCAGCCAAGGCGTGGGAGGAGCGGTCGAGCAGTACTTC. This gives the protein CASSQGVGGAVEQYF.

In its sample, this clonotype was seen many times. This chain uses TRBV28 with TRBJ2-2, with no clear D. V gave up 4 bases and J gave up 0 bases, with 6 bases separating them. Per germline, CDR1 MDHEN and CDR2 SYDVKM. The CDR3 is 14 amino acids. The CDR3: CASSSPSNTGELFF. In DNA form, the CDR3 reads TGTGCCAGCAGTTCCCCATCGAACACCGGGGAGCTGTTTTTT.

This clonotype came up many times. V usage is TRBV7-3 and J usage is TRBJ1-6, with D maybe TRBD1 (5 bases). Germline V CDR1 and CDR2: SGHTA, FQGTGA. With 5 bases removed from V and 6 bases from J, the gap between germline ends came to 14 bases. The CDR3 sequence is 15 residues long. The CDR3 bases are TGTGCCAGCAGCCTGTTGGGGGGGGGTAATTCACCCCTCCACTTT. Amino acids: CASSLLGGGNSPLHF.

Of note for this clonotype: One junction end disagrees with the germline gene, perhaps due to a read error. J is TRBJ2-2 and V is TRBV2; D might be TRBD2 (6 bases). CDR3 length equals 14 residues. The germline gives CDR1 SNHLY, CDR2 FYNNEI. This chain's CDR3 is CASSEARGTGGLFF. CDR3 nucleotide sequence: TGTGCCAGCAGTGAAGCAAGGGGCACCGGGGGGCTGTTTTTT.

This clonotype has a count of ten or more. For the CDR3, the DNA is TGTGCCACCAGTGGGGGTTACAGGGATAATGAGCAGTTCTTC. It codes for CATSGGYRDNEQFF. The chain carries TRBV24-1 and TRBJ2-1, with TRBD1 as a possible D gene (6 bases). Trimming left V 5 bases short and J 7 bases short, with 14 bases between. Germline V gives CDR1 KGHDR, CDR2 SFDVKD. The CDR3 has 14 amino acids.

This clonotype was seen once. The gene calls are TRBV19 and TRBJ1-2, with 7 bases lining up with TRBD1. Trimming cost V 6 bases and J 2 bases; bases outside gene matches: 9. The CDR3 totals 15 residues. Per the germline V gene, CDR1 is LNHDA and CDR2 is SQIVND (reference sequence). CDR3 sequence reads: CASRPETGANYGYTF. Written as DNA, the CDR3 is TGTGCCAGTAGGCCTGAAACAGGGGCCAACTATGGCTACACCTTC.

This clonotype was seen repeatedly, ten times or more. This chain uses TRBV7-2 with TRBJ1-3; D remains ambiguous. With 5 bases removed from V and 0 bases from J, the gap between germline ends came to 8 bases. The length of the CDR3 is 14 residues. The germline V gene has CDR1 SGHTA and CDR2 FQGNSA. As DNA, the CDR3 is TGTGCCAGCAGCCCGAGCCACTCTGGAAACACCATATATTTT. This gives the protein CASSPSHSGNTIYF.

This clonotype was seen a handful of times. This CDR3 reads CASSSFFGLSYTEAFF. The CDR3 DNA is TGTGCCAGCAGTTCATTTTTCGGGCTGTCCTACACTGAAGCTTTCTTT. The chain combines TRBV27 with TRBJ1-1; no clear D. V gave up 4 bases and J gave up 3 bases, with 18 bases separating them. Germline V gene sequence: CDR1 MNHEY, CDR2 SMNVEV (reference sequence). CDR3 length: 16 amino acids.

This clonotype has a handful of counts. V is TRBV3-1 and J is TRBJ1-2, with no clear D. The V and J ends lost 3 bases and 1 base respectively, with 12 bases between them. The CDR3 has 15 residues. Germline values: CDR1 LGHDT, CDR2 YNNKEL (reference sequence). CDR3 loop: CASSQRTTINYGYTF. CDR3 coding DNA: TGTGCCAGCAGCCAGAGAACCACAATTAACTATGGCTACACCTTC.

The sample holds many counts of this clonotype. The V call is TRBV2, the J call TRBJ1-5; D gene uncertain. CDR1 SNHLY and CDR2 FYNNEI come from the germline V gene. Trimming removed 8 bases at V and 4 bases at J, with 12 bases between. This CDR3 has 13 amino acids. The CDR3 sequence is CASCGQVNQPQHF. The CDR3 DNA is TGTGCCAGCTGTGGGCAGGTAAATCAGCCCCAGCATTTT.

This clonotype occurred many times. As DNA, the CDR3 is TGTGCCAGCAGTTACGTGCGTACCGGGGAGCTGTTTTTT. It yields the protein CASSYVRTGELFF. The rearrangement uses TRBV6-2 or TRBV6-3 and TRBJ2-2; D is undetermined. The V and J ends lost 2 bases and 5 bases respectively, with 6 bases between them. Germline V lookup: CDR1 MNHEY, CDR2 SVGEGT. The CDR3 has 13 amino acids.

This clonotype came up many times. This chain links TRBV12-3 or TRBV12-4 with TRBJ2-5, with TRBD1 identical over 7 bases. Losses at the gene ends were 7 bases for V and 0 bases for J; bases not matched to a gene: 5. This CDR3 has 14 residues. The CDR3: CASTLGQNQETQYF. CDR3 in DNA: TGTGCCAGCACCCTGGGACAGAACCAAGAGACCCAGTACTTC.

Points on this clonotype: At one boundary the junction diverges from the germline segment, which might be a read error. The chain carries TRBV6-2 or TRBV6-3 and TRBJ1-1; D may be TRBD1 (5 bases). Germline CDR1 MNHEY, CDR2 SVGEGT. This CDR3 has 17 amino acids. CDR3 nucleotide sequence: TGTGCCAGCAGTTACCCGTCGCCTCCCAGGGAGGACACTGAAGCTCTCTTT. As protein: CASSYPSPPREDTEALF.

This clonotype was counted ten times or more. The genes are TRBV28 and TRBJ2-3; TRBD2 agrees at 9 bases. The CDR3 spans 18 residues. CDR1 and CDR2 (germline): MDHEN, SYDVKM. The trim removed 4 bases at V and 5 bases at J, leaving 16 bases unmatched. Here the CDR3 reads CASSSPIRSGRRGDTQYF. The CDR3 DNA sequence: TGTGCCAGCAGTTCCCCCATTCGAAGCGGGAGGAGGGGAGATACGCAGTATTTT.

This clonotype was detected a few times. The chain combines TRBV5-1 with TRBJ2-1; perhaps TRBD2 as D (5 bases). CDR1 is SGHRS and CDR2 is YFSETQ in the germline V gene. This CDR3 region has 14 residues. With 1 base removed from V and 6 bases from J, the gap between germline ends came to 11 bases. In nucleotides, the CDR3 is TGCGCCAGCAGCTTGTTGAACGGGGTCAATGAGCAGTTCTTC. As protein: CASSLLNGVNEQFF.

This clonotype was recorded a few times. This rearrangement joins TRBV7-3 to TRBJ2-3, with 8 bases aligning to TRBD2. V shed 3 bases, J shed 3 bases, and the junction held 5 bases outside the gene matches. This CDR3 region has 15 residues. Germline V gene sequence: CDR1 SGHTA, CDR2 FQGTGA. The CDR3 loop is CASSFGTRLTDTQYF. CDR3 DNA: TGTGCCAGCAGCTTCGGGACTAGGTTGACAGATACGCAGTATTTT.

The CDR3 region has the DNA TGTGCCACCTCGACGACCCATGGACAAAAACGACTAGCGGGTGAGTCCTACAATGAGCAGTTCTTC. The encoded protein is CATSTTHGQKRLAGESYNEQFF. The rearrangement links TRBV24-1 to TRBJ2-1; 10 bases are a match to TRBD2. The J segment lost 1 base and the V segment lost 9 bases, leaving 26 bases of the junction unmatched. Per the germline V gene, CDR1 is KGHDR and CDR2 is SFDVKD. This CDR3 spans 22 amino acids.

This clonotype was detected many times. The chain combines TRBV27 with TRBJ1-4; D is uncertain. The V gene lost 6 bases and the J gene lost 14 bases, with 22 bases spanning the gap. This CDR3 spans 14 amino acids. Germline CDR1 is MNHEY and CDR2 is SMNVEV (reference sequence). The DNA for the CDR3 is TGTGCCAGCAGCTCAGACGTATTAATGAAAAGGCTGTTTTTT. This codes for CASSSDVLMKRLFF.

This clonotype came up many times. The genes are TRBV24-1 and TRBJ2-3, with D tentatively TRBD1 or TRBD2 (5 bases each). Between the trimmed V and J ends, which lost 4 bases and 3 bases, there was a span of 19 bases. Germline CDR1 KGHDR, CDR2 SFDVKD. The CDR3 has 17 amino acids. CDR3 in DNA: TGTGCCACCAGTGAGAAAGGGACCGACCCCTTGACAGATACGCAGTATTTT. Translation: CATSEKGTDPLTDTQYF.

This clonotype was seen a handful of times. Just one base apart from a much larger clone, this may be a read error. The chain employs TRBV2 and TRBJ2-3; no clear D gene. The CDR3 loop spans 13 amino acids. Germline-derived CDR1 and CDR2 are SNHLY and FYNNEI. V was pared by 1 base and J by 2 bases, with 4 bases between. The CDR3 DNA sequence: TGTGCCAGCAGTGAAGAACCCACAGATACGCAGTATTTT. This codes for CASSEEPTDTQYF. Combining the CDR3 with reference TRBV2 and TRBJ2-3 gives the whole variable domain EPEVTQTPSHQVTQMGQEVILRCVPISNHLYFYWYRQILGQKVEFLVSFYNNEISEKSEIFDDQFSVERPDGSNFTLKIRSTKLEDSAMYFCASSEEPTDTQYFGPGTRLTVL.

At least ten counts were recorded for this clonotype. The rearrangement uses TRBV7-9 and TRBJ2-7, with D unresolved. With 8 bases removed from V and 2 bases from J, the gap between germline ends came to 13 bases. The germline V gene encodes CDR1 SEHNR and CDR2 FQNEAQ (reference sequence). The CDR3 has 13 amino acids. The DNA for the CDR3 is TGTGCCAGCGGCCGTGATGGACCCTACGAGCAGTACTTC. Translating gives CASGRDGPYEQYF. Drawing the rest from reference TRBV7-9 and TRBJ2-7, the complete variable domain is DTGVSQNPRHKITKRGQNVTFRCDPISEHNRLYWYRQTLGQGPEFLTYFQNEAQLEKSRLLSDRFSAERPKGSFSTLEIQRTEQGDSAMYLCASGRDGPYEQYFGPGTRLTVT.

Comments on this clonotype: With a much larger clone just one base away, this may be a read error. The J gene is TRBJ2-7, the V gene TRBV27; 12 bases are a match to TRBD2. Germline V gene lookup returns CDR1 MNHEY and CDR2 SMNVEV (reference sequence). This CDR3 spans 21 amino acids. V trimming: 1 base; J trimming: 0 bases; junction bases outside the gene matches: 16. The CDR3 region is CASSLFSGAGLAGYYSYEQYF. CDR3 DNA: TGTGCCAGCAGTTTATTTAGTGGGGCGGGACTAGCGGGTTACTACTCCTACGAGCAGTACTTC.

The chain combines TRBV6-5 with TRBJ2-7; TRBD1 agrees at 10 bases. J lost 3 bases, V lost 0 bases, and 5 bases had no gene match. This CDR3 spans 16 amino acids. Germline values: CDR1 MNHEY, CDR2 SVGAGI. CDR3 coding DNA: TGTGCCAGCAGTTACTCAAGGGACAGGGGAGTCTACGAGCAGTACTTC. Its translation is CASSYSRDRGVYEQYF.

The chain uses TRBV10-3 and TRBJ2-7; a possible D gene is TRBD2 (6 bases). Germline CDR1 is ENHRY and CDR2 is SYGVKD. This CDR3 region has 16 residues. V was trimmed by 4 bases and J by 1 base, leaving 17 bases between them. The CDR3 bases are TGTGCCATCAGTGGGTTGGGTAGCGGAGAATCCTACGAGCAGTACTTC. The encoded protein is CAISGLGSGESYEQYF.

This clonotype came up many times. CDR3 in DNA: TGTGCCAGCAGTCTCGGGAAGAGGCAGCCCCAGCATTTT. It translates to CASSLGKRQPQHF. The genes are TRBV27 and TRBJ1-5, with unresolved D. Germline-derived CDR1 and CDR2 are MNHEY and SMNVEV (reference sequence). The germline V and J ends were trimmed by 5 bases and 7 bases, with 12 bases remaining between them. This CDR3 has 13 amino acids.

This clonotype was counted between two and nine times. A much larger clone differs from this one at a single base, so this may be a read error. The chain carries TRBV2 and TRBJ2-1; D ambiguous. Germline assignment: CDR1 SNHLY and CDR2 FYNNEI. The CDR3 is made up of 14 amino acids. The CDR3 sequence is CASSDSASYNEQLF. In DNA, the CDR3 is TGTGCCAGCAGTGACTCGGCTTCCTACAATGAGCAGCTCTTC.